This entry features one TCR beta chain sequence. In germline, CDR1 is SGHTA, CDR2 FQGNSA. The length of the CDR3 is 11 residues. V gave up 2 bases and J gave up 11 bases, with 9 bases separating them. A single record per CDR3 protein comes from TCRdb applying MiXCR to the RACE reads. The sample consists of about 190,000 distinct CDR3 sequences, about 25% of them appearing once. This sample is drawn from a study of human T cells and chemical hapten exposure. Overall study: Minor volume differences among pooled libraries chiefly drove per-sample TCR yield variation.

Time point here: patch test 3, about 24 weeks after DPC sensitization. The treatment: therapeutic diphenylcyclopropenone sensitization with weekly scalp DPC. The source of this sequence is a woman between 35 and 50 years old with alopecia areata. Some clones in this sample may be carry-over from other donors' samples. This chain uses TRBV7-2 with TRBJ1-1; no firm D call. Material: whole blood, obtained in connection with sensitization to the hapten diphenylcyclopropenone (DPC). CDR3 coding DNA: TGTGCCAGCAGCTTAATACTCACGGCTTTCTTT. It is translated as CASSLILTAFF.